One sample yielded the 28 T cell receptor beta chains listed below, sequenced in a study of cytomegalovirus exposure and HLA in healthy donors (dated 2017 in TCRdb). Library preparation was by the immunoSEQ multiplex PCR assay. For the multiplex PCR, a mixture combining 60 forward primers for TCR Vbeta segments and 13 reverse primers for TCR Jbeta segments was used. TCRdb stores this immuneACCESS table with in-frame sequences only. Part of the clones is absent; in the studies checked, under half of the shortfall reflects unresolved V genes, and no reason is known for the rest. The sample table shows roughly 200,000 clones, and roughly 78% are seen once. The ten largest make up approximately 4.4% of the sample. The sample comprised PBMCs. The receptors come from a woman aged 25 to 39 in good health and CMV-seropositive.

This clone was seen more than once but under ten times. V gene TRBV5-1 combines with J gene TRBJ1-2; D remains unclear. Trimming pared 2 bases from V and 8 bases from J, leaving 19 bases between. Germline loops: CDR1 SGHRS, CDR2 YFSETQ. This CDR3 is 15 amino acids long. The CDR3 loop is CASSFFGEGSDGYTF. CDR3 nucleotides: TGCGCCAGCAGCTTTTTTGGTGAGGGAAGTGACGGCTACACCTTC.

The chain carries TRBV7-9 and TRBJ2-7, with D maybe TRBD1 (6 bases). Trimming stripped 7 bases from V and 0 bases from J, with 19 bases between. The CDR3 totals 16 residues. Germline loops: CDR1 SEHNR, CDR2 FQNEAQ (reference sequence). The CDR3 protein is CASNQFEDSSSYEQYF. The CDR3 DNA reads TGTGCCAGCAACCAATTCGAGGACAGTAGCTCCTACGAGCAGTACTTC.

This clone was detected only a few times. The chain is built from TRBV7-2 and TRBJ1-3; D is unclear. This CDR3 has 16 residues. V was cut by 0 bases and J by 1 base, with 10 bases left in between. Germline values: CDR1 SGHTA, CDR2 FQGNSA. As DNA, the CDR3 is TGTGCCAGCAGCTTAGCGGGCTCCGGTTCTGGAAACACCATATATTTT. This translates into CASSLAGSGSGNTIYF.

CDR3 sequence (DNA): TGTGCCAGCAGTTCGGGGGGCCTAGCCAAAAACATTCAGTACTTC. It codes for CASSSGGLAKNIQYF. The chain is built from TRBV6-5 and TRBJ2-4; D perhaps matches TRBD2 (7 bases). CDR1 MNHEY and CDR2 SVGAGI come from the germline V gene. This CDR3 has 15 amino acids. V lost 4 bases and J 0 bases, leaving 10 bases between the germline ends.

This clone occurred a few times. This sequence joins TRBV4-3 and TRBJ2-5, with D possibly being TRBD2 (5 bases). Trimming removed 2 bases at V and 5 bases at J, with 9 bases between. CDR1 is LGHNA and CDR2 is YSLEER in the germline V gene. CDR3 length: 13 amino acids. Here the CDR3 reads CASSQHPGETQYF. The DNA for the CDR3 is TGCGCCAGCAGCCAACACCCGGGGGAGACCCAGTACTTC.

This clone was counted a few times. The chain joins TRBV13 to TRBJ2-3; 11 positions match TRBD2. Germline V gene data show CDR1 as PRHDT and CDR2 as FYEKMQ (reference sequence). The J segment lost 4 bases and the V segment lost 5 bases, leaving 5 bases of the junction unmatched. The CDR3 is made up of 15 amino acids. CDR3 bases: TGTGCCAGCAGCCACCAGGGACTAGCGGCAGATACGCAGTATTTT. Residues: CASSHQGLAADTQYF.

The chain's CDR3 is CASGARTDPYEQYF. The CDR3 DNA sequence: TGTGCCAGCGGGGCCCGGACAGATCCCTACGAGCAGTACTTC. The rearrangement links TRBV5-8 to TRBJ2-7, with D perhaps TRBD1 (6 bases). Germline CDR1 reads SGHTS; CDR2 reads YDEGEE. The CDR3 consists of 14 residues. Trimming cost V 7 bases and J 2 bases, with 16 bases left between them.

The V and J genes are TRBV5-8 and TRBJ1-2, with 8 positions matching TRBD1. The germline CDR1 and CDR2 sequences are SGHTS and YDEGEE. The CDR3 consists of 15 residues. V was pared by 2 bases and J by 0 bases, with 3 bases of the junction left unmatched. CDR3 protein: CASSFRTGSNYGYTF. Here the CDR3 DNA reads TGTGCCAGCAGCTTCCGGACAGGGTCTAACTATGGCTACACCTTC.

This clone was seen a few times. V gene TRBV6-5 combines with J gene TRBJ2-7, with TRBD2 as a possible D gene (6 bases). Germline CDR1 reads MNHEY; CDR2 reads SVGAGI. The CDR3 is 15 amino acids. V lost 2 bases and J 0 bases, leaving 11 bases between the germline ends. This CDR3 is CASSYGGRGSYEQYF. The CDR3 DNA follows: TGTGCCAGCAGTTACGGGGGGAGAGGCTCCTACGAGCAGTACTTC.

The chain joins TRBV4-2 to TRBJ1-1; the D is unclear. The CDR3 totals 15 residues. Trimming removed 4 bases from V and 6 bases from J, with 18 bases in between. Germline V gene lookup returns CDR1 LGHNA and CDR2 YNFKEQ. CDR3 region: CASSLSPREGAEAFF. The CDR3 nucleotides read TGTGCCAGCAGCCTCAGTCCGCGGGAGGGAGCTGAAGCTTTCTTT.

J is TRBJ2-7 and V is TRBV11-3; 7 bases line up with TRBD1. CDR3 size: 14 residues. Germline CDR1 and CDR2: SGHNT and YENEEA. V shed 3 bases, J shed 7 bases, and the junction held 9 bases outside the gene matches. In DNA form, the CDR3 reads TGTGCCAGCAGCTTGCGAGACAGGGTCTGGGAGCAGTACTTC. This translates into CASSLRDRVWEQYF.

The CDR3 sequence: CASSVSSGSNGYTF. The CDR3 coding sequence is TGTGCCAGCAGCGTATCGTCGGGGAGCAATGGCTACACCTTC. V and J are TRBV9 and TRBJ1-2; no clear D. This CDR3 is built from 14 residues. The V and J ends lost 1 base and 6 bases respectively, with 13 bases between them. Germline V lookup: CDR1 SGDLS, CDR2 YYNGEE.

The CDR3 is CSPTNQETQYF. The CDR3 DNA reads as TGCAGCCCCACAAATCAAGAGACCCAGTACTTC. V and J are TRBV20-1 and TRBJ2-5; D remains ambiguous. The germline gives CDR1 DFQATT, CDR2 SNEGSKA (reference sequence). The CDR3 totals 11 residues.

Written as DNA, the CDR3 is TGTGCCAGCAGCTCCCCCTACGACTATGGCTACACCTTC. Protein sequence: CASSSPYDYGYTF. V is TRBV7-8 and J is TRBJ1-2; D is ambiguous. CDR3 length: 13 amino acids. Germline lookup yields CDR1 SGHVS and CDR2 FQNEAQ. V dropped 4 bases and J dropped 3 bases, with 9 bases sitting between them.

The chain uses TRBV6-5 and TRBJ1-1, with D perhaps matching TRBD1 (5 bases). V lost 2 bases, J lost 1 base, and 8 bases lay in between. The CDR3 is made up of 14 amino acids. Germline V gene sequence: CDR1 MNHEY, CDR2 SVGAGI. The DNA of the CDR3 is TGTGCCAGCAGTTACGTGGGGGGGAACACTGAAGCTTTCTTT. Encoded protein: CASSYVGGNTEAFF.

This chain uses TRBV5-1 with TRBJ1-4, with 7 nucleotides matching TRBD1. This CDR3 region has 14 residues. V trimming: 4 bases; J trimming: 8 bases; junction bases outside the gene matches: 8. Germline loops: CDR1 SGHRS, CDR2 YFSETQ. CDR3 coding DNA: TGCGCCAGCAGCATACAGGGGAGAGAAGAAAAACTGTTTTTT. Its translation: CASSIQGREEKLFF.

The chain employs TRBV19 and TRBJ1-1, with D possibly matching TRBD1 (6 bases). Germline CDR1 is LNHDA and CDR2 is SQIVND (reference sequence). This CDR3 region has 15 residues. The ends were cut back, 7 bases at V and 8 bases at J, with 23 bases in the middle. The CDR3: CASMPLLGGGTEAFF. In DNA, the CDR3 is TGTGCCAGTATGCCCCTCCTCGGGGGAGGGACAGAAGCTTTCTTT.

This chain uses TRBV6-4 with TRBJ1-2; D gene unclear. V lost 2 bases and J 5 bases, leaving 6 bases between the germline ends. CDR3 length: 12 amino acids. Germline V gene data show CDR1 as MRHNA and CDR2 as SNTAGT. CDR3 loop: CASSDDLYGYTF. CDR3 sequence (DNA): TGTGCCAGCAGTGACGATCTATATGGCTACACCTTC.

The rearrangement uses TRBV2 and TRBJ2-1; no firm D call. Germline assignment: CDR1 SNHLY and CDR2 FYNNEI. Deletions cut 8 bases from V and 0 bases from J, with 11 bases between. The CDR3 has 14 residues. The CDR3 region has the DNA TGTGCCAGCCTTGCGATGAGCTCCTACAATGAGCAGTTCTTC. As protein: CASLAMSSYNEQFF. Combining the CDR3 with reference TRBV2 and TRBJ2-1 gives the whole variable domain EPEVTQTPSHQVTQMGQEVILRCVPISNHLYFYWYRQILGQKVEFLVSFYNNEISEKSEIFDDQFSVERPDGSNFTLKIRSTKLEDSAMYFCASLAMSSYNEQFFGPGTRLTVL.

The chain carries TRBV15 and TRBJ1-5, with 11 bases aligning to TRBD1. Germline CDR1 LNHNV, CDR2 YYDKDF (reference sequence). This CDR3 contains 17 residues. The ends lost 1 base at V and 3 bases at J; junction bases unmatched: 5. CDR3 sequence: CATSRGDRGRVNQPQHF. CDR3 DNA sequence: TGTGCCACCAGCAGAGGGGACAGGGGGAGGGTCAATCAGCCCCAGCATTTT.

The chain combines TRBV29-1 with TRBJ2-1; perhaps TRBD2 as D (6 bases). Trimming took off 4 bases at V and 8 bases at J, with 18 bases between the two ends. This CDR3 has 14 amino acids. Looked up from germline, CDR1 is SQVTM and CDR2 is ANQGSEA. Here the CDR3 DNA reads TGCAGCGTTGGCGGCGGGGCTTCACGGGATGAGCAGTTCTTC. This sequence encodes CSVGGGASRDEQFF.

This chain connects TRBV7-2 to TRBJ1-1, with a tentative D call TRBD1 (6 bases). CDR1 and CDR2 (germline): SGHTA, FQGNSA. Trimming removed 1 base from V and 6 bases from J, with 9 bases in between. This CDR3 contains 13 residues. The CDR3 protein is CASSLDRGSEAFF. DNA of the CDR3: TGTGCCAGCAGCTTAGATAGGGGGTCTGAAGCTTTCTTT.

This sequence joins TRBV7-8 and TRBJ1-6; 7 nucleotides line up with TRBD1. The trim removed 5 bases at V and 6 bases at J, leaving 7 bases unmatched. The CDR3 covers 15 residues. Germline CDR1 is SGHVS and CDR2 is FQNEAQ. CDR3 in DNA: TGTGCCAGCAGCATGAAGAGACAGGGTAATTCACCCCTCCACTTT. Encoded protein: CASSMKRQGNSPLHF.

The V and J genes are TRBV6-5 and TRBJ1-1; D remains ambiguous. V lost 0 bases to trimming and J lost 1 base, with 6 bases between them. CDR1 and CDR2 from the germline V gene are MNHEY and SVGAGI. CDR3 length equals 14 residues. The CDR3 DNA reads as TGTGCCAGCAGTTACTCCCGACAGAACACTGAAGCTTTCTTT. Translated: CASSYSRQNTEAFF.

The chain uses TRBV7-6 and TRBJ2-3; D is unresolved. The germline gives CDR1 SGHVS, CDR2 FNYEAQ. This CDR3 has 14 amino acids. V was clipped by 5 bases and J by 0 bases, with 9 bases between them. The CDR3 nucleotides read TGTGCCAGCAGCCTAGATATTAGCACAGATACGCAGTATTTT. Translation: CASSLDISTDTQYF.

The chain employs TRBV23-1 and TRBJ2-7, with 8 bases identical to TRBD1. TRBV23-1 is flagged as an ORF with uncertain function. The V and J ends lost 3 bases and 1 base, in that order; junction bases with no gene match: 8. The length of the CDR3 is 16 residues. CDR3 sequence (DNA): TGCGCCAGCAGTCACCACAGGGGGTGCTTTTCCTACGAGCAGTACTTC. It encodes CASSHHRGCFSYEQYF.

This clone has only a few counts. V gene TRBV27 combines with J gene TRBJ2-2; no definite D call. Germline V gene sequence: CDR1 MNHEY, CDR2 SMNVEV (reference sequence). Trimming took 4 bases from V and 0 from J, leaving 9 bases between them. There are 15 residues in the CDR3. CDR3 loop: CASSYKHPNTGELFF. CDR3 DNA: TGTGCCAGCAGTTACAAACACCCGAACACCGGGGAGCTGTTTTTT.

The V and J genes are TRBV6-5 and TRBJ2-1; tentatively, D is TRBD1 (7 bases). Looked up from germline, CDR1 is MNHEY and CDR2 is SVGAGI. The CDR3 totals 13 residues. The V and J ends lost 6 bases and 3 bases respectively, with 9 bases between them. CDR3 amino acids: CASRRDSYNEQFF. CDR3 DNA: TGTGCCAGCAGGCGGGACAGCTACAATGAGCAGTTCTTC.